The T cell receptor (beta chain) under discussion was sequenced for a study of cytomegalovirus exposure and HLA in healthy donors (dated 2017 in TCRdb). Regarding the complete study: According to an earlier analysis of around 600 of the donors, roughly 180 million T cells yielded 90 million to 130 million unique TCR beta sequences and about 300 Gb of sequence data. Rather than drawing on any new phenotypic data, the later analysis identified candidate immune exposures from TCR beta sequences and the way those sequences occurred across donors. In a later genetic analysis, genome-wide SNP genotypes for about 65% of the roughly 670 donors were used, and that subset was treated as a discovery cohort. A later analysis re-analyzed previously published TCR beta repertoires from several hundred donors and added high-resolution HLA genotyping to study TCR occurrence patterns. The T cell repertoires of 700 or so subjects were profiled by immunosequencing and related to cytomegalovirus serostatus. An early release covering roughly 600 HLA-typed donors comprised roughly 300 gigabases of sequencing data and around 80 million unique TCR sequences. All discovery cohort repertoires had been generated using a single sequencing platform. The genetic ancestry cluster associated with self-reported Caucasian donors included about four fifths of the 300 to 450 genotyped donors. A handful of DR-DQ haplotypes were handled as single units for association and clustering because linkage in the cohort was strong. Donor age, sex, ethnicity and CMV serostatus were collected together with the repertoire data. Among 398 genotyped donors of the cohort, an average of approximately 200,000 unique TCR beta nucleotide sequences was sequenced per donor, of which 15% to 20% were non-productive. HLA typing covered class I and class II loci at four-digit resolution. The study was designed to test whether signatures of past pathogen exposure could be identified by cataloging public T cell receptors. An earlier analysis of 587 of the donors applied high-throughput TCR beta sequencing to assess whether each TCR beta V gene segment acted as functional or pseudogenic. The study combined high-throughput TCR immunosequencing, statistical association of individual TCRs with disease status, and machine learning to predict cytomegalovirus infection status. The number of typed donors differed by locus: about 620-640 for A, B, C, DRB1 and DQB1; 500 to 550 for DQA1; around 580 for DPA1; and 400 to 480 for DPB1. In addition to the first cohort of approximately 670 subjects, a separate validation cohort of over 90 different subjects was used.

The cohort consisted of more than 650 healthy bone marrow donors. Cohort members were all nominally healthy when sampled, although unrecorded immune exposures were likely present. The donor tested CMV seronegative and was one of the 352 seronegative cohort members. A peripheral blood sample was provided by each donor, and peripheral blood mononuclear cells were used for TCR beta sequencing. Genomic DNA extraction from the blood cell samples was performed with the Qiagen DNeasy Blood Extraction Kit. With respect to this clone: Its antigen target is currently unknown. Base qualities are not provided; no much larger clone lies one nucleotide away.

Libraries came from the immunoSEQ multiplex PCR assay. For the multiplex PCR, a mixture combining 60 forward primers for TCR Vbeta segments and 13 reverse primers for TCR Jbeta segments was used. Amplification of the CDR3 region of rearranged TCR beta genes was performed with a multiplex PCR assay on genomic DNA. The amplified TCR beta libraries were sequenced on the Illumina HiSeq System as 87-base-pair reads. From the authors' description of their analysis: A later analysis counted around 72 million unique TCR beta chains across the 650 to 800 repertoires, and about 10 million of these chains were shared by at least two donors. Raw reads were error-corrected and collapsed into unique sequences by a nearest-neighbor algorithm in which closely related sequences were merged to remove PCR and sequencing errors. Alignment of CDR3 sequences to IMGT reference sequences was used to assign V, D and J gene segments. For a sequence to be retained, at least a six-nucleotide match to both a V gene segment and a J gene segment was required. Rearrangements were classified as productive when the CDR3 lacked stop codons and remained in frame with V and J, and all other rearrangements were classified as non-productive. CDR3 was defined according to IMGT convention as the region running from the second conserved V-encoded cysteine to the conserved J-encoded phenylalanine. In an earlier analysis of approximately 590 of the donors, sequences lacking an unambiguous match to a single V gene segment were excluded. In an earlier analysis of about 590 of the donors, a V segment was called functional when productive rearrangements were above 56.7%, and segregating when the standard deviation between donors exceeded 5%. To diagnose cytomegalovirus status from the catalog of TCR beta chain sequences, a statistical classification framework was built. In a later analysis, TCR nucleotide sequences were compared against IMGT/GENE-DB human TR gene sequences so that V and J genes could be assigned. In a later analysis, CDR3 sequences and most-parsimonious VDJ recombination scenarios were assigned using the TCRdist pipeline. A later analysis defined each TCR beta chain by its CDR3 amino acid sequence plus V-gene family, and excluded reads lacking a unique V-gene family. In a later analysis, 550 to 650 highly shared, low-generation-probability nucleotide sequences were removed to address suspected cross-contamination and a sequencing artifact. A later analysis calculated a clonal expansion index for each public chain from normalized within-repertoire ranks of inferred template counts. In a later analysis, generation probabilities were computed with a VDJ recombination model fitted to out-of-frame rearrangements, and the resulting probabilities were checked against IGoR. Hypergeometric tests were used in a later analysis to score TCR-TCR, TCR-HLA and TCR-CMV co-occurrence, with a repertoire-size bias correction applied to the TCR pairs. False discovery rates were estimated in a later analysis by permuting HLA or CMV assignments 20 times. A later analysis grouped co-occurring TCRs with DBSCAN, adding TCRdist sequence similarity when clustering within HLA-allele-positive subsets. For co-occurrence clustering, repertoires with fewer than 30,000 or more than 120,000 public chains were excluded, along with 4 to 6 repertoires with anomalous nucleotide sharing. Here the immuneACCESS table is served through TCRdb, limited to in-frame sequences with V and J called. Missing clones are a known gap in these copies; in checked studies unresolved V genes cover under half, and the rest lacks a known reason. That table is the source of V, J and clone size, and D and trimming were worked out from the DNA. The sample data list 150,000 to 170,000 clones, and around 79% of these were observed just once. Over 2.5% of the sample lies in the top ten.

Results and caveats for the whole study, not just this receptor: While some public TCRs were present in many individuals, most TCR sequences turned up only very rarely across donors. The classifier was reported to diagnose cytomegalovirus status with high specificity and sensitivity in both the original cohort and the validation cohort. Compared with equally common non-associated chains, HLA-associated TCR beta chains in a later analysis were more clonally expanded and had lower generation probabilities. In a later genetic analysis, fewer N-insertions in productive TCRs were reported among donors in an Asian-associated ancestry cluster than the approximately 710-donor mean. The study gave a list of 150 to 200 TCR beta chains associated with cytomegalovirus. The presence/absence analyses assumed that sequencing depth was roughly uniform across donors, and that assumption may not be true. Broadly in line with IMGT annotations, most TCR beta V segments showed up in productive rearrangements about 87% or about 30% of the time in an earlier analysis of several hundred of the donors. Some IMGT-functional V segments, including TRBV6-2 and TRBV6-3, could not be distinguished by the 87-base-pair reads and were therefore excluded. Several of the top co-occurrence clusters appeared to be linked to parvovirus B19, influenza, CMV and Epstein-Barr virus, according to a later analysis. A few of the identified cytomegalovirus-associated TCR beta chains were confirmed in vitro to be specific for cytomegalovirus antigens. In a later analysis, 15,000 to 20,000 TCR beta sequences were associated with specific HLA alleles at a false discovery rate of 0.05. In this cohort, only TCR beta chains were sequenced, and detectable features were limited by the absence of alpha or paired-chain data. A cluster of highly shared sequence variants was judged likely to be a technical artifact of the sequencing pipeline. Strong co-occurrence of HLA alleles, especially DR and DQ, made assigning TCR associations to individual alleles difficult. Linkage disequilibrium might explain the correlated functional status among segregating V segments, but an unknown experimental factor could not be excluded. In a later analysis, TCR association rates were found to vary across HLA loci, with the most associated TCRs seen for DRB1 alleles and the fewest for HLA-C alleles. Immune exposure information for the cohort was limited to CMV serostatus. A further reported finding was that TCR beta sequences accurately predicted the HLA-A and HLA-B alleles for most subjects in the first cohort. A later analysis found that most CMV-associated TCR beta chains appeared HLA-restricted, with HLA associations seemingly driven largely by CMV exposure. Because counts were too low, around 17 rarely observed V segments, including chromosome 9 orphons, were left out of the earlier analysis of approximately 500 of the donors. Because some donors lacked HLA typing at each locus, the association tests relied only on the typed subset. A later genetic analysis associated a missense DCLRE1C variant with V-gene and J-gene trimming of TCR beta chains, and an independent cohort replicated the association. The authors suggested that the approach could potentially be extended to other disease states and immunological phenotypes.

From the cysteine through the phenylalanine, the CDR3 covers 15 amino acids. Left in the record is the CDR3 DNA by itself, 45 bases read in frame from the first base. Cut back by 0 bases and 4 bases, the V and J ends lie 13 bases apart. In the germline V gene, CDR1 corresponds to SGDLS and CDR2 to YYNGEE. Sequenced input: PBMCs. The chain is assembled from TRBV9 and TRBJ1-2; tentative D gene TRBD1, with 6 bases matching. This clonotype originated in a man aged 18 to 35 in good health and CMV-seronegative. Read as DNA, the sequence is TGTGCCAGCAGCGTAGCCCCGGGACACCGCTATGGCTACACCTTC. Its protein is CASSVAPGHRYGYTF.